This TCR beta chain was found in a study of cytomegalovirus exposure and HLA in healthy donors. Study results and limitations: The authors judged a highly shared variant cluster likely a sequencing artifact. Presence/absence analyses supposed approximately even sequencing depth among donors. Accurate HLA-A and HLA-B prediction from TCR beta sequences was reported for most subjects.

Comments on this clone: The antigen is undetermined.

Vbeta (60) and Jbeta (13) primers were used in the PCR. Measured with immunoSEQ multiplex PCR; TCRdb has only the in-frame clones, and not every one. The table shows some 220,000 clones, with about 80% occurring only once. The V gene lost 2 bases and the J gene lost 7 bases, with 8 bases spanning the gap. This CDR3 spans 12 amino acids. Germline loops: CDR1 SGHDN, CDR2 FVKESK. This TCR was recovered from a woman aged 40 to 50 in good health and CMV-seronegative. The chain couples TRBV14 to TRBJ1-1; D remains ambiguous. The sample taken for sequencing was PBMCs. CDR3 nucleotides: TGTGCCAGCAGCCAAAGCAGGTTTGAAGCTTTCTTT. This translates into CASSQSRFEAFF.